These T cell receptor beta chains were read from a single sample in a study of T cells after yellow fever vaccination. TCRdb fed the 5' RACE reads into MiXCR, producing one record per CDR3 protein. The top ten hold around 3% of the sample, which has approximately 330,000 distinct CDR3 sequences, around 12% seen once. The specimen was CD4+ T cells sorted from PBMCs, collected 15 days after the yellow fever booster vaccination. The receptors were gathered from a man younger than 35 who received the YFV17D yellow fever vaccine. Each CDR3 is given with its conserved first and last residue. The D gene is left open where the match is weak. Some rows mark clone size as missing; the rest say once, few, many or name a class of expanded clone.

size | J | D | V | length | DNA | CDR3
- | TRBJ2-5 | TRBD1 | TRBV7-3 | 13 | TGTGCCAGCAGCACACAGGGGGCGCAGACCCAGTACTTC | CASSTQGAQTQYF
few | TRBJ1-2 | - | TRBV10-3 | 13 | TGTGCCACCGGCGTTGAGACTAACTATGGCTACACCTTC | CATGVETNYGYTF
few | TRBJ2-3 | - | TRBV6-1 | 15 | TGTGCCAGCACAAAAAGGGGGACGGTGGCAGATACGCAGTATTTT | CASTKRGTVADTQYF
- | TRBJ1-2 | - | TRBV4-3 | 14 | TGCGCCAGCAGCCAAGCGCCGGGGCCTTATGGCTACACCTTC | CASSQAPGPYGYTF
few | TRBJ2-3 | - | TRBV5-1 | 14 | TGCGCCAGCAGCTTGGCGAGCCACACAGATACGCAGTATTTT | CASSLASHTDTQYF
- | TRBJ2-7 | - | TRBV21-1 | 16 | TGTGCCAGCAGCAAAACCCCGCCGCGGGGGGACCACGAGCAGTACTTC | CASSKTPPRGDHEQYF
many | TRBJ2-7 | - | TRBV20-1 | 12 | TGCAGTGCTAGATCCCACGCGAACGAGCAGTACTTC | CSARSHANEQYF
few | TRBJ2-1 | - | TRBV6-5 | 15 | TGTGCCAGCAGTTACAGGGTCAGCCTTGGCAATGAGCAGTTCTTC | CASSYRVSLGNEQFF
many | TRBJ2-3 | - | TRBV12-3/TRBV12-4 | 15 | TGTGCCAGCAGTTTATTCATAGCCCCCACAGATACGCAGTATTTT | CASSLFIAPTDTQYF
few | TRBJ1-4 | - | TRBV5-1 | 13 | TGCGCCAGCAGCCCTCCCGGGACATGGGAACTGTTTTTT | CASSPPGTWELFF
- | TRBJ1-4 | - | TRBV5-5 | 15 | TGTGCCAGCAGTAGTGACTTCGAGGGTAGTGAAAAACTGTTTTTT | CASSSDFEGSEKLFF
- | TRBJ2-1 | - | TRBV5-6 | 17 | TGTGCCAGCAGCTGGGTGGCCCGGGATCCCTCCTACAATGAGCAGTTCTTC | CASSWVARDPSYNEQFF